The subject of this entry is one T cell receptor (beta chain). Its antigen is undetermined. Using its own MiXCR run on the RACE reads, TCRdb lists one record per CDR3 protein. The sample has 350,000 to 400,000 distinct CDR3 sequences, just under 6.5% seen once; the top ten hold less than 6.5%. This specimen comes from a study of human T cells and chemical hapten exposure. General observations from the study: Those TCRs sitting above 1 in 1000 frequency stayed the same with DPC sensitization.

Sample time point: patch test 2, 6 weeks after DPC sensitization. Treatment defined: therapeutic diphenylcyclopropenone sensitization with weekly scalp DPC. Ahead of applying each patch test, blood was sampled. The V gene's germline CDR1 is SEHNR and CDR2 FQNEAQ (reference sequence). V shed 3 bases and J shed 1 base, with 12 bases lying between them. CDR3 length: 15 amino acids. Sequenced material: whole blood, taken in connection with sensitization to the hapten diphenylcyclopropenone (DPC). The rearrangement uses TRBV7-9 and TRBJ2-5; D gene ambiguous. This clonotype originated in a woman aged 18-35 years with alopecia areata. Some clones in this sample may be carry-over from other donors' samples. The CDR3 bases are TGTGCCAGCAGCTTCTCCAGCAGAAGCCAAGAGACCCAGTACTTC. It yields the protein CASSFSSRSQETQYF.